The entry below gives a single TCR beta chain sequence along with its context. Its antigen is unidentified. Among the donors, all were healthy bone marrow donors. This record comes from a study of cytomegalovirus exposure and HLA in healthy donors. CDR1 and CDR2 from the germline V gene are SGHRS and YFSETQ. Trimming pared 0 bases from V and 4 bases from J, leaving 8 bases between. The CDR3 totals 13 residues. The study's findings and limits: Sequencing artifact likely explains a cluster of highly shared sequence variants. The study carried out a later analysis of TCR beta sequences. It associated 16,951 of them with specific HLA alleles at a false discovery rate of 0.05.

This PCR relied on a set of 60 Vbeta primers and 13 Jbeta primers. Original processing notes: It was a later analysis that counted about 80 million unique TCR beta chains, of which about 10 million were shared. The data were produced by immunoSEQ multiplex PCR, yet TCRdb's version contains in-frame clones alone and is incomplete. That table gives V, J and clone size, and the DNA gave D and trimming. The sample shows 150,000 to 200,000 clones, 84% of them seen only once. The sequenced sample consisted of PBMCs. The V gene is TRBV5-1, the J gene TRBJ2-7; D perhaps matches TRBD2 (6 bases). The source is a boy between 10 and 17 years old in good health and CMV-seronegative. This CDR3 reads CASSLARGYEQYF. Written as DNA, the CDR3 is TGCGCCAGCAGCTTGGCCCGGGGGTACGAGCAGTACTTC.